A single sample gave rise to the 22 T cell receptor beta chains below, sequenced in a study of blood T cell repertoires in COVID-19. TCRdb keeps only in-frame clones here, not all; method: immunoSEQ multiplex PCR. This repertoire shows 90,000 to 150,000 clones, approximately 83% found once; its top ten account for under 13%. Sequenced: peripheral blood. These receptors all come from a man older than 75 with acute or convalescent COVID-19.

The chain is built from TRBV3-1 (or the pseudogene TRBV3-2) and TRBJ2-7; perhaps TRBD1 as D (5 bases). This CDR3 is built from 14 residues. The V and J ends lost 1 base and 6 bases respectively, with 13 bases between them. CDR1 and CDR2 from the germline V gene are LGHDT and YNNKEL (reference sequence). CDR3 DNA: TGTGCCAGCAGCCAAGGGGTGGCAACAGGCGAGCAGTACTTC. As protein: CASSQGVATGEQYF.

This sequence joins TRBV12-3 or TRBV12-4 and TRBJ1-1; the D is unclear. The CDR3 consists of 13 residues. Trimming took off 3 bases at V and 8 bases at J, with 13 bases between the two ends. The CDR3 DNA reads as TGTGCCAGCAGTTTCATGGTCGATACAGAAGCTTTCTTT. It encodes CASSFMVDTEAFF.

V and J are TRBV19 and TRBJ1-3; 8 bases are shared with TRBD1. Germline V gene data show CDR1 as LNHDA and CDR2 as SQIVND (reference sequence). V gave up 5 bases and J gave up 4 bases; unmatched junction bases: 10. This CDR3 has 16 residues. The CDR3 region is CASSPPDRARGNTIYF. The DNA for the CDR3 is TGTGCCAGTAGTCCCCCGGACAGGGCGCGGGGAAACACCATATATTTT. The whole variable domain, remainder taken from reference TRBV19 and TRBJ1-3, is DGGITQSPKYLFRKEGQNVTLSCEQNLNHDAMYWYRQDPGQGLRLIYYSQIVNDFQKGDIAEGYSVSREKKESFPLTVTSAQKNPTAFYLCASSPPDRARGNTIYFGEGSWLTVV.

V and J are TRBV6-5 and TRBJ1-5; D gene unclear. The length of the CDR3 is 14 residues. Germline CDR1 is MNHEY and CDR2 is SVGAGI. V was cut by 0 bases and J by 4 bases, with 7 bases left in between. In DNA, the CDR3 is TGTGCCAGCAGTTACTCCGCAGGTAATCAGCCCCAGCATTTT. Its translation: CASSYSAGNQPQHF.

The V and J genes are TRBV18 and TRBJ1-4; the match to TRBD1 covers 7 bases. Germline loops: CDR1 KGHSH, CDR2 LQKENI. The CDR3 is 14 amino acids. J lost 2 bases, V lost 6 bases, and 3 bases had no gene match. The DNA for the CDR3 is TGTGCCAGCTCCCTACAGGGGACTAATGAAAAACTGTTTTTT. Protein sequence: CASSLQGTNEKLFF.

The V gene is TRBV5-1, the J gene TRBJ1-6; 7 bases line up with TRBD1. There are 14 residues in the CDR3. Germline V gene lookup returns CDR1 SGHRS and CDR2 YFSETQ. V shed 1 base and J 10 bases; nucleotides not matched to a gene: 5. The CDR3 spells CASSLTGADSPLHF. The DNA of the CDR3 is TGCGCCAGCAGCTTGACAGGGGCGGACTCACCCCTCCACTTT.

The V gene is TRBV10-3, the J gene TRBJ1-2, with 9 bases identical to TRBD1. With V trimmed by 7 bases and J by 7 bases, 4 bases remained unmatched. Germline values: CDR1 ENHRY, CDR2 SYGVKD. The length of the CDR3 is 12 residues. The CDR3 coding sequence is TGTGCCATCACTACGACAGGGGGTGGCTACACCTTC. Translation gives CAITTTGGGYTF.

This clone turned up a few times. The chain combines TRBV5-6 with TRBJ2-2; D not certain. Trimming stripped 0 bases from V and 0 bases from J, with 6 bases between. The CDR3 totals 15 residues. Germline V gene sequence: CDR1 SGHDT, CDR2 YYEEEE. CDR3 coding DNA: TGTGCCAGCAGCTTGGGAGAATCGAACACCGGGGAGCTGTTTTTT. It yields the protein CASSLGESNTGELFF.

This clone was observed a handful of times. This sequence joins TRBV15 and TRBJ1-1; D unclear. From germline, CDR1 is LNHNV and CDR2 YYDKDF (reference sequence). The CDR3 consists of 13 residues. Trimming pared 1 base from V and 5 bases from J, leaving 8 bases between. Here the CDR3 DNA reads TGTGCCACCAGCAGAGGGGAGGTAACTGAAGCTTTCTTT. Translation: CATSRGEVTEAFF. The whole variable domain, remainder taken from reference TRBV15 and TRBJ1-1, is DAMVIQNPRYQVTQFGKPVTLSCSQTLNHNVMYWYQQKSSQAPKLLFHYYDKDFNNEADTPDNFQSRRPNTSFCFLDIRSPGLGDTAMYLCATSRGEVTEAFFGQGTRLTVV.

This rearrangement joins TRBV12-2 to TRBJ2-1; the D segment call TRBD2 is taken from the table without a DNA check. TRBV12-2 is flagged as a pseudogene. The CDR3 loop spans 13 amino acids. This CDR3 reads CASRLAPGGLQFF. The CDR3 DNA sequence: TGTGCAAGTCGCTTAGCGCCGGGTGGCTTGCAGTTCTTC.

V and J are TRBV29-1 and TRBJ1-1; D uncertain. V dropped 4 bases and J dropped 1 base, with 10 bases sitting between them. The CDR3 extends over 13 amino acids. The germline V gene encodes CDR1 SQVTM and CDR2 ANQGSEA. DNA for the CDR3: TGCAGCGTTGCTAGTAACAAGAACACTGAAGCTTTCTTT. This sequence encodes CSVASNKNTEAFF.

The chain recombines TRBV7-9 with TRBJ2-3; TRBD2 is a possible D gene (5 bases). From germline, CDR1 is SEHNR and CDR2 FQNEAQ (reference sequence). With 2 bases removed from V and 6 bases from J, the gap between germline ends came to 15 bases. The CDR3 is made up of 15 amino acids. The CDR3 sequence is CASSLFRGMADTQYF. The CDR3 bases are TGTGCCAGCAGCTTATTCCGGGGAATGGCGGATACGCAGTATTTT. Supplemented by reference TRBV7-9 and TRBJ2-3, the full variable domain reads DTGVSQNPRHKITKRGQNVTFRCDPISEHNRLYWYRQTLGQGPEFLTYFQNEAQLEKSRLLSDRFSAERPKGSFSTLEIQRTEQGDSAMYLCASSLFRGMADTQYFGPGTRLTVL.

The chain recombines TRBV12-3 or TRBV12-4 with TRBJ2-7; D not certain. CDR3 length: 12 amino acids. The ends were cut back, 1 base at V and 7 bases at J, with 8 bases in the middle. The CDR3 DNA reads as TGTGCCAGCAGTTTAGTGGCAAGTGAGCAGTACTTC. It codes for CASSLVASEQYF.

The chain links TRBV10-3 to TRBJ2-5; TRBD1 agrees at 9 bases. Germline CDR1 is ENHRY and CDR2 is SYGVKD. The CDR3 is 12 amino acids. Losses at the gene ends were 5 bases for V and 7 bases for J; bases not matched to a gene: 2. The CDR3 region is CAISPGQGTQYF. The CDR3 DNA sequence: TGTGCCATCAGTCCGGGACAGGGGACCCAGTACTTC.

This clone was counted once. The V gene is TRBV15, the J gene TRBJ1-2; 8 bases fit TRBD1. CDR3 length: 14 amino acids. Per the germline V gene, CDR1 is LNHNV and CDR2 is YYDKDF (reference sequence). Losses at the gene ends were 4 bases for V and 3 bases for J; bases not matched to a gene: 4. CDR3 in DNA: TGTGCCACCAGCACGTTGGACAGGGACTATGGCTACACCTTC. It yields the protein CATSTLDRDYGYTF. Combining the CDR3 with reference TRBV15 and TRBJ1-2 gives the whole variable domain DAMVIQNPRYQVTQFGKPVTLSCSQTLNHNVMYWYQQKSSQAPKLLFHYYDKDFNNEADTPDNFQSRRPNTSFCFLDIRSPGLGDTAMYLCATSTLDRDYGYTFGSGTRLTVV.

The chain employs TRBV18 and TRBJ1-4; tentatively, D is TRBD1 (6 bases). The CDR3 runs to 15 residues. Trimming pared 3 bases from V and 9 bases from J, leaving 17 bases between. Germline assignment: CDR1 KGHSH and CDR2 LQKENI. This CDR3 is CASSPRVEQGQKLFF. The CDR3, as DNA: TGTGCCAGCTCACCCCGAGTCGAACAGGGCCAAAAACTGTTTTTT.

The chain is built from TRBV5-1 and TRBJ1-2; D gene unclear. The CDR3 length is 15 residues. From germline, CDR1 is SGHRS and CDR2 YFSETQ. Deletions cut 3 bases from V and 3 bases from J, with 15 bases between. CDR3 coding DNA: TGCGCCAGCAGCTCGAGACAACGTATCGACTATGGCTACACCTTC. Translation: CASSSRQRIDYGYTF.

The chain combines TRBV4-1 with TRBJ1-1; D possibly corresponds to TRBD1 (6 bases). From germline, CDR1 is MGHRA and CDR2 YSYEKL. The length of the CDR3 is 15 residues. Trimming pared 0 bases from V and 5 bases from J, leaving 13 bases between. CDR3 amino acids: CASSQEGAFGTEAFF. The CDR3, as DNA: TGCGCCAGCAGCCAAGAGGGGGCGTTTGGGACTGAAGCTTTCTTT.

V gene TRBV3-1 (or the pseudogene TRBV3-2) combines with J gene TRBJ1-2; TRBD1 might be the D (6 bases). Germline V gives CDR1 LGHDT, CDR2 YNNKEL (reference sequence). The CDR3 is 14 residues long. The V gene lost 5 bases and the J gene lost 4 bases, with 14 bases spanning the gap. The CDR3 nucleotides read TGTGCCAGCAGCGAGACAGGTCCACCCTATGGCTACACCTTC. This sequence encodes CASSETGPPYGYTF.

This clone was counted once. The chain is built from TRBV5-1 and TRBJ1-4; 9 bases match TRBD1. Per germline, CDR1 SGHRS and CDR2 YFSETQ. V lost 4 bases to trimming and J lost 1 base; unmatched junction nucleotides: 8. The CDR3 consists of 17 residues. The CDR3 nucleotides read TGCGCCAGCAGCATAGGACAGGGACAGGGAACTAATGAAAAACTGTTTTTT. Protein sequence: CASSIGQGQGTNEKLFF. The complete variable domain, with remaining parts taken from reference TRBV5-1 and TRBJ1-4, reads KAGVTQTPRYLIKTRGQQVTLSCSPISGHRSVSWYQQTPGQGLQFLFEYFSETQRNKGNFPGRFSGRQFSNSRSEMNVSTLELGDSALYLCASSIGQGQGTNEKLFFGSGTQLSVL.

V usage is TRBV18 and J usage is TRBJ1-3; D remains unclear. The germline V and J ends were trimmed by 4 bases and 0 bases, with 16 bases remaining between them. Germline CDR1 reads KGHSH; CDR2 reads LQKENI. This CDR3 contains 17 residues. In DNA form, the CDR3 reads TGTGCCAGCTCACTAAACGAACGACTGATCTCTGGAAACACCATATATTTT. It encodes CASSLNERLISGNTIYF.

The V and J genes are TRBV3-1 (or the pseudogene TRBV3-2) and TRBJ1-2, with D unresolved. This CDR3 contains 16 residues. Trimming cost V 1 base and J 4 bases, with 16 bases left between them. Germline V gene sequence: CDR1 LGHDT, CDR2 YNNKEL (reference sequence). The CDR3 here is CASSQGDGGFLYGYTF. CDR3 DNA: TGTGCCAGCAGCCAAGGAGATGGCGGATTTCTCTATGGCTACACCTTC.